The 28 T cell receptor beta chains reported below all come from one sample, sequenced in a study of cytomegalovirus exposure and HLA in healthy donors. The PCR was carried out with 60 Vbeta primers and 13 Jbeta primers. Libraries were prepared by immunoSEQ multiplex PCR; TCRdb keeps only in-frame clonotypes and omits some of them. There are tens of thousands of clones in the sample; about four fifths occur only once, and about 4% lies in the top ten. Sequencing used PBMCs. The receptors stem from a woman aged 40-49 years in good health and CMV-seronegative.

The genes are TRBV9 and TRBJ2-5; TRBD2 aligns across 9 bases. The V gene's germline CDR1 is SGDLS and CDR2 YYNGEE. The CDR3 covers 17 residues. Losses at the gene ends were 0 bases for V and 4 bases for J; bases not matched to a gene: 10. The CDR3, as DNA: TGTGCCAGCAGCGTAGATCGGGGCGGGAGGGCTTCAGAGACCCAGTACTTC. This translates into CASSVDRGGRASETQYF.

This clone has only one observation. The CDR3 loop is CASKGAPATNEKLFF. In DNA, the CDR3 is TGTGCCAGCAAAGGAGCGCCGGCAACTAATGAAAAACTGTTTTTT. The rearrangement uses TRBV28 and TRBJ1-4, with unresolved D. The CDR3 is 15 amino acids. Germline CDR1 reads MDHEN; CDR2 reads SYDVKM. Trimming removed 7 bases at V and 0 bases at J, with 12 bases between. Drawing the rest from reference TRBV28 and TRBJ1-4, the complete variable domain is DVKVTQSSRYLVKRTGEKVFLECVQDMDHENMFWYRQDPGLGLRLIYFSYDVKMKEKGDIPEGYSVSREKKERFSLILESASTNQTSMYLCASKGAPATNEKLFFGSGTQLSVL.

V gene TRBV2 combines with J gene TRBJ2-2; D unclear. Germline CDR1 SNHLY, CDR2 FYNNEI. The CDR3 is made up of 12 amino acids. Trimming took off 6 bases at V and 8 bases at J, with 10 bases between the two ends. The CDR3 DNA reads as TGTGCCAGCAGCCATCGGCGGGGGGAGCTGTTTTTT. It specifies CASSHRRGELFF.

This chain joins TRBV5-4 and TRBJ1-1, with unresolved D. The CDR3 is made up of 16 amino acids. Germline loops: CDR1 SGHNT, CDR2 YYREEE (reference sequence). Trimming stripped 7 bases from V and 0 bases from J, with 19 bases between. The CDR3 DNA is TGTGCCAGCGGTAAGAAAGAGGTTACGCTGAACACTGAAGCTTTCTTT. Amino acids: CASGKKEVTLNTEAFF. Together with reference TRBV5-4 and TRBJ1-1, the CDR3 gives the full variable domain: ETGVTQSPTHLIKTRGQQVTLRCSSQSGHNTVSWYQQALGQGPQFIFQYYREEENGRGNFPPRFSGLQFPNYSSELNVNALELDDSALYLCASGKKEVTLNTEAFFGQGTRLTVV.

The genes are TRBV15 and TRBJ1-5; possibly TRBD1 for D (6 bases). Trimming pared 0 bases from V and 2 bases from J, leaving 17 bases between. The CDR3 is 18 residues long. The V gene's germline CDR1 is LNHNV and CDR2 YYDKDF (reference sequence). The CDR3 sequence: CATSRDRRQASRNQPQHF. As DNA, the CDR3 is TGTGCCACCAGCAGAGATCGGAGACAGGCATCACGCAATCAGCCCCAGCATTTT. The full variable domain, in which reference TRBV15 and TRBJ1-5 provide the parts outside the CDR3, is DAMVIQNPRYQVTQFGKPVTLSCSQTLNHNVMYWYQQKSSQAPKLLFHYYDKDFNNEADTPDNFQSRRPNTSFCFLDIRSPGLGDTAMYLCATSRDRRQASRNQPQHFGDGTRLSIL.

As for this clone: The DNA is left out, because the CDR3 cannot be placed on it with certainty; the CDR3 is given as TCRdb lists it. This chain connects TRBV2 to TRBJ2-6; the table assigns TRBD1, which was not confirmed against the DNA. The CDR3 spans 15 residues, counting both ends. Germline values: CDR1 SNHLY, CDR2 FYNNEI. The CDR3 region is CASSTSTGGTNVLTF.

The chain couples TRBV28 to TRBJ2-7; 7 nucleotides align to TRBD1. The ends lost 5 bases at V and 0 bases at J; junction bases unmatched: 7. The CDR3 runs to 15 residues. CDR1 and CDR2 from the germline V gene are MDHEN and SYDVKM. CDR3 amino acids: CASSPYRDSSYEQYF. The CDR3 DNA follows: TGTGCCAGCAGTCCATATCGGGACAGCTCCTACGAGCAGTACTTC.

The V and J genes are TRBV7-9 and TRBJ1-1, with a tentative D call TRBD1 (6 bases). The V and J ends lost 5 bases and 4 bases respectively, with 17 bases between them. Germline CDR1 reads SEHNR; CDR2 reads FQNEAQ (reference sequence). This CDR3 spans 15 amino acids. The CDR3 DNA reads as TGTGCCAGCAGCCCACAAGGGGGAGGGGGCACTGAAGCTTTCTTT. Its translation is CASSPQGGGGTEAFF.

This clone was detected only once. The genes are TRBV5-1 and TRBJ2-3, with TRBD2 as a possible D gene (6 bases). Germline assignment: CDR1 SGHRS and CDR2 YFSETQ. Trimming took off 0 bases at V and 0 bases at J, with 8 bases between the two ends. This CDR3 is built from 15 residues. The CDR3 coding sequence is TGCGCCAGCAGCTTGGACGGAGGGAGCACAGATACGCAGTATTTT. Protein: CASSLDGGSTDTQYF.

The chain employs TRBV5-6 and TRBJ2-1; D is undetermined. Germline CDR1 SGHDT, CDR2 YYEEEE. Between the trimmed V and J ends, which lost 3 bases and 4 bases, there was a span of 8 bases. The CDR3 totals 13 residues. Written as DNA, the CDR3 is TGTGCCAGCAGCTCCGACTTTTACAATGAGCAGTTCTTC. This codes for CASSSDFYNEQFF.

The chain combines TRBV6-1 with TRBJ2-7, with D maybe TRBD2 (6 bases). V was cut by 10 bases and J by 6 bases, with 19 bases left in between. Germline V gene data show CDR1 as MNHNS and CDR2 as SASEGT. CDR3 size: 13 residues. The CDR3, as DNA: TGTGCCACTACTCAGCAAAGGGGAGGCGAGCAGTACTTC. Protein: CATTQQRGGEQYF.

The chain employs TRBV10-3 and TRBJ1-5, with 7 bases matching TRBD1. The ends lost 6 bases at V and 6 bases at J; junction bases unmatched: 8. CDR1 and CDR2 (germline): ENHRY, SYGVKD. The CDR3 has 14 amino acids. CDR3 nucleotide sequence: TGTGCCATCAGCGACGGACAGGCGGGTCAGCCCCAGCATTTT. This sequence encodes CAISDGQAGQPQHF.

DNA for the CDR3: TGTGCCAGCAGCCTAGGGGACGGGGGATTATACGAGCAGTACTTC. Amino acid sequence: CASSLGDGGLYEQYF. The chain uses TRBV7-2 and TRBJ2-7; D may be TRBD2 (6 bases). This CDR3 spans 15 amino acids. V was trimmed by 5 bases and J by 4 bases, leaving 18 bases between them. Germline CDR1 is SGHTA and CDR2 is FQGNSA.

The V gene is TRBV6-5, the J gene TRBJ1-2; 7 bases line up with TRBD1. The CDR3 runs to 13 residues. Germline CDR1 and CDR2: MNHEY and SVGAGI. V lost 5 bases and J lost 4; bases outside the gene matches: 4. The CDR3 protein is CASSPGGGYGYTF. The CDR3 nucleotides are TGTGCCAGCAGTCCAGGGGGTGGCTATGGCTACACCTTC.

The CDR3 region is CASSGPLVAGVTETQYF. CDR3 nucleotides: TGTGCCAGCAGTGGTCCCTTGGTAGCGGGAGTCACAGAGACCCAGTACTTC. This chain connects TRBV6-1 to TRBJ2-5, with 9 bases identical to TRBD2. The junction had 13 bases not matched to a gene; V was cut back by 4 bases and J by 4 bases. Germline CDR1 and CDR2: MNHNS and SASEGT. This CDR3 has 17 residues.

The chain carries TRBV7-6 and TRBJ2-1; 7 bases are shared with TRBD2. CDR3 length: 15 amino acids. CDR1 is SGHVS, CDR2 FNYEAQ, per germline. The ends lost 5 bases at V and 8 bases at J; junction bases unmatched: 12. CDR3 bases: TGTGCCAGCAGCCCCCTAGCGGAAGGGGACGATGAGCAGTTCTTC. This codes for CASSPLAEGDDEQFF.

The chain uses TRBV28 and TRBJ2-5; 8 bases match TRBD1. This CDR3 contains 13 residues. Trimming took 10 bases from V and 1 from J; bases not matched to a gene: 5. The germline V gene has CDR1 MDHEN and CDR2 SYDVKM. For the CDR3, the DNA is TGTGCCATCACAGGGGGAATCCAAGAGACCCAGTACTTC. This gives the protein CAITGGIQETQYF.

This chain joins TRBV7-2 and TRBJ1-3; a possible D gene is TRBD1 (5 bases). The germline V and J ends were trimmed by 3 bases and 0 bases, with 12 bases remaining between them. This CDR3 is 16 amino acids long. Germline-derived CDR1 and CDR2 are SGHTA and FQGNSA. CDR3 bases: TGTGCCAGCAGCTTGGGGGGAGGTCACTCTGGAAACACCATATATTTT. This translates into CASSLGGGHSGNTIYF. Combining the CDR3 with reference TRBV7-2 and TRBJ1-3 gives the whole variable domain GAGVSQSPSNKVTEKGKDVELRCDPISGHTALYWYRQSLGQGLEFLIYFQGNSAPDKSGLPSDRFSAERTGGSVSTLTIQRTQQEDSAVYLCASSLGGGHSGNTIYFGEGSWLTVV.

The chain uses TRBV19 and TRBJ1-5; 9 positions match TRBD1. J was trimmed by 5 bases and V by 5 bases; bases with no gene match: 10. The CDR3 totals 16 residues. Germline V gene data show CDR1 as LNHDA and CDR2 as SQIVND (reference sequence). Here the CDR3 DNA reads TGTGCCAGTAGTGAAAAGGGACAGGGAGTCTATCAGCCCCAGCATTTT. Protein sequence: CASSEKGQGVYQPQHF.

The CDR3 region is CASSEGGAGELFF. CDR3 DNA: TGTGCCAGCAGTGAGGGCGGCGCCGGGGAGCTGTTTTTT. The V call is TRBV27, the J call TRBJ2-2, with D tentatively TRBD2 (5 bases). The V gene's germline CDR1 is MNHEY and CDR2 SMNVEV (reference sequence). This CDR3 spans 13 amino acids. Trimming removed 5 bases at V and 6 bases at J, with 10 bases between.

The chain is built from TRBV19 and TRBJ1-5; TRBD1 matches 8 bases. CDR1 LNHDA and CDR2 SQIVND come from the germline V gene (reference sequence). Trimming took 3 bases from V and 2 from J; bases not matched to a gene: 12. The CDR3 runs 18 residues. The CDR3 DNA reads TGTGCCAGTAGTATCAGGACAGGGCCCCAACGGGGCAATCAGCCCCAGCATTTT. Its translation is CASSIRTGPQRGNQPQHF.

The chain is built from TRBV9 and TRBJ1-1, with 9 bases lining up with TRBD1. The CDR3 loop spans 16 amino acids. In germline, CDR1 is SGDLS, CDR2 YYNGEE. V lost 3 bases and J lost 4; bases outside the gene matches: 10. The CDR3 coding sequence is TGTGCCAGCAGCGCCGACCGGACAGGGGTGGGCACTGAAGCTTTCTTT. This gives the protein CASSADRTGVGTEAFF.

The J gene is TRBJ2-5, the V gene TRBV4-1; TRBD1 matches 7 bases. CDR1 is MGHRA, CDR2 YSYEKL, per germline. This CDR3 is 15 amino acids long. V lost 2 bases to trimming and J lost 1 base; unmatched junction nucleotides: 4. CDR3 nucleotide sequence: TGCGCCAGCAGCCAATTGGGGACAGCCCAAGAGACCCAGTACTTC. Amino acid sequence: CASSQLGTAQETQYF.

The chain carries TRBV11-2 and TRBJ1-5; 8 positions match TRBD1. Trimming at V came to 5 bases and at J to 4 bases, leaving 7 bases not matched to a gene. The CDR3 totals 15 residues. The germline gives CDR1 SGHAT, CDR2 FQNNGV. Here the CDR3 DNA reads TGTGCCAGCAGCGCCCTCACAGGGGGTAATCAGCCCCAGCATTTT. Amino acid sequence: CASSALTGGNQPQHF.

The chain recombines TRBV7-9 with TRBJ2-7; 8 bases are a match to TRBD2. The CDR3 covers 16 residues. The junction had 9 bases not matched to a gene; V was cut back by 0 bases and J by 5 bases. CDR1 and CDR2 (germline): SEHNR, FQNEAQ (reference sequence). CDR3 loop: CASSLASGSFRNEQYF. CDR3 coding DNA: TGTGCCAGCAGCTTAGCAAGCGGGAGTTTTAGGAACGAGCAGTACTTC.

The chain is built from TRBV7-3 and TRBJ1-1; no definite D call. CDR1 and CDR2 (germline): SGHTA, FQGTGA. This CDR3 is 12 amino acids long. The V end was cut by 0 bases, the J end by 10 bases, with 9 bases between. The CDR3 protein is CASSLTHAIAFF. The CDR3 DNA follows: TGTGCCAGCAGCTTAACCCATGCTATAGCTTTCTTT.

The rearrangement links TRBV2 to TRBJ2-2, with TRBD1 matching 8 bases. V dropped 9 bases and J dropped 0; count of bases not matched to a gene: 3. The CDR3 has 14 residues. Looked up from germline, CDR1 is SNHLY and CDR2 is FYNNEI. The CDR3 region is CASGQGANTGELFF. Written as DNA, the CDR3 is TGTGCCAGTGGACAGGGAGCGAACACCGGGGAGCTGTTTTTT.

This clone was seen a few times. This chain uses TRBV5-6 with TRBJ2-3; tentative D call: TRBD1 (6 bases). Germline V gene sequence: CDR1 SGHDT, CDR2 YYEEEE. The CDR3 loop spans 17 amino acids. Trimming pared 2 bases from V and 2 bases from J, leaving 18 bases between. The CDR3 DNA follows: TGTGCCAGCAGCTTCGACTTGACAGGCCAAAACACAGATACGCAGTATTTT. It is translated as CASSFDLTGQNTDTQYF.